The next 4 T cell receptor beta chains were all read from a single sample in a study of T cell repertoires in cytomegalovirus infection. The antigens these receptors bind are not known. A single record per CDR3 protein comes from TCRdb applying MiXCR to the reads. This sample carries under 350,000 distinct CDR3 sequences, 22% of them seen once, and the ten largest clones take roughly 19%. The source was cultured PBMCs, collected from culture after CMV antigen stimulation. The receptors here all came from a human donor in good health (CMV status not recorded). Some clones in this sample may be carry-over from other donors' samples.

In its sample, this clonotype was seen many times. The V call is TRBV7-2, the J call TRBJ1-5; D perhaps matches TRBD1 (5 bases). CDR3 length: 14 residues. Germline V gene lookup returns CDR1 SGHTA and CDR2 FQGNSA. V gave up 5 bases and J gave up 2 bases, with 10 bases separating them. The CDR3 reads CASSPQGGNQPQHF. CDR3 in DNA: TGTGCCAGCAGCCCTCAGGGAGGCAATCAGCCCCAGCATTTT.

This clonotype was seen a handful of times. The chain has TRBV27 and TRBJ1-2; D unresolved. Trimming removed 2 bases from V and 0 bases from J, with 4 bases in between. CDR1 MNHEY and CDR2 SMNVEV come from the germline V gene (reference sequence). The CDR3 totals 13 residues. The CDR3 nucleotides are TGTGCCAGCAGTTTAAGCGCTAACTATGGCTACACCTTC. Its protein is CASSLSANYGYTF.

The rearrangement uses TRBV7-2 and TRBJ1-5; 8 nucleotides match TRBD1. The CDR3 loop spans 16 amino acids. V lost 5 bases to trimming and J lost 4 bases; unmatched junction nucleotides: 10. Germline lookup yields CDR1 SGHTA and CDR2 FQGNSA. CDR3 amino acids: CASSRTGQGANQPQHF. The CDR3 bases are TGTGCCAGCAGCCGCACCGGGCAGGGGGCGAATCAGCCCCAGCATTTT.

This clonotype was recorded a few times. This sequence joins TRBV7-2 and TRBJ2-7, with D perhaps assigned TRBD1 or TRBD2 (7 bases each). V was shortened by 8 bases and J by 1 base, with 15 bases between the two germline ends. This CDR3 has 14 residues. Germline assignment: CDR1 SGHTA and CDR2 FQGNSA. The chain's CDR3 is CASAGGGASYEQYV. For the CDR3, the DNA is TGTGCCAGCGCAGGGGGGGGGGCGTCCTACGAGCAGTACGTC.